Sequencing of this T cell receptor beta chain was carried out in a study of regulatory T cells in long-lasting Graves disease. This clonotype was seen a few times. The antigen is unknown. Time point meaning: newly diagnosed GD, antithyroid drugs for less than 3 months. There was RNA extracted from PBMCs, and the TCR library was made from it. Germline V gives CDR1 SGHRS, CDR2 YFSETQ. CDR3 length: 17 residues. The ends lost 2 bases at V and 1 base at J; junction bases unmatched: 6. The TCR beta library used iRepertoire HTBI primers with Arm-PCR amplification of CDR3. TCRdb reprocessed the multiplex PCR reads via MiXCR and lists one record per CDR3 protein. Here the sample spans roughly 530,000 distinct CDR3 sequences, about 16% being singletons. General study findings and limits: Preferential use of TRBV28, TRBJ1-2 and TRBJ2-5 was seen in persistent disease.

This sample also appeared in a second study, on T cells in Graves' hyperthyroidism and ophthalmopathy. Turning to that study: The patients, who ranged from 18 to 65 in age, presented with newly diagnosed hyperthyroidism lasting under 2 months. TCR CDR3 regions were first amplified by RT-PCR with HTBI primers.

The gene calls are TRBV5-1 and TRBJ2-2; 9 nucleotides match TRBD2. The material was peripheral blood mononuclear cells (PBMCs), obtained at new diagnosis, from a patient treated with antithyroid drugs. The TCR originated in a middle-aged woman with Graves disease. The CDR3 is CASSLLPLAGNTGELFF. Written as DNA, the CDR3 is TGCGCCAGCAGCTTACTCCCACTAGCGGGGAACACCGGGGAGCTGTTTTTT.